The 6 T cell receptor beta chains listed next were all sequenced from one sample in a study of blood T cell repertoires in COVID-19. Clones were sequenced by immunoSEQ multiplex PCR, and TCRdb holds only the in-frame ones, with some missing. The table includes 40,000 to 45,000 clones, roughly nine tenths detected once. Sequenced sample: peripheral blood. These TCRs come from a human donor in a cohort sampled during active COVID-19.

The chain carries TRBV9 and TRBJ1-2; the match to TRBD1 covers 8 bases. V gave up 2 bases and J gave up 5 bases; unmatched junction bases: 2. CDR1 SGDLS and CDR2 YYNGEE come from the germline V gene. There are 13 residues in the CDR3. The CDR3 reads CASSVRTGYGYTF. Written as DNA, the CDR3 is TGTGCCAGCAGCGTGCGGACAGGGTATGGCTACACCTTC. The full variable domain, rest sourced from reference TRBV9 and TRBJ1-2, is DSGVTQTPKHLITATGQRVTLRCSPRSGDLSVYWYQQSLDQGLQFLIQYYNGEERAKGNILERFSAQQFPDLHSELNLSSLELGDSALYFCASSVRTGYGYTFGSGTRLTVV.

The V and J genes are TRBV11-3 and TRBJ2-1, with D perhaps TRBD1 (5 bases). Germline V gives CDR1 SGHNT, CDR2 YENEEA. V dropped 0 bases and J dropped 6 bases, with 9 bases sitting between them. This CDR3 is 14 amino acids long. In DNA, the CDR3 is TGTGCCAGCAGCTTAGATCCCGACAGCAATGAGCAGTTCTTC. Its translation is CASSLDPDSNEQFF.

This rearrangement joins TRBV9 to TRBJ1-2; the D is unclear. The germline V gene has CDR1 SGDLS and CDR2 YYNGEE. This CDR3 region has 15 residues. The V and J ends lost 0 bases and 6 bases respectively, with 15 bases between them. As DNA, the CDR3 is TGTGCCAGCAGCGTAGGCATCACGAACCGGGATGGCTACACCTTC. Protein product: CASSVGITNRDGYTF. Filled out from reference TRBV9 and TRBJ1-2, the complete variable domain reads DSGVTQTPKHLITATGQRVTLRCSPRSGDLSVYWYQQSLDQGLQFLIQYYNGEERAKGNILERFSAQQFPDLHSELNLSSLELGDSALYFCASSVGITNRDGYTFGSGTRLTVV.

The chain uses TRBV2 and TRBJ2-5; the D gene is possibly TRBD1 (6 bases). Germline V gives CDR1 SNHLY, CDR2 FYNNEI. The CDR3 length is 11 residues. Trimming took 9 bases from V and 5 from J, leaving 10 bases between them. The CDR3 DNA reads TGTGCCAGTAAGGGGGAGGAGACCCAGTACTTC. This gives the protein CASKGEETQYF.

V is TRBV19 and J is TRBJ2-2; D not resolved. This CDR3 contains 14 residues. Trimming pared 1 base from V and 6 bases from J, leaving 9 bases between. Per the germline V gene, CDR1 is LNHDA and CDR2 is SQIVND (reference sequence). The CDR3 reads CASSIGSPAGELFF. DNA for the CDR3: TGTGCCAGTAGTATAGGTTCCCCCGCCGGGGAGCTGTTTTTT. The complete variable domain, with remaining parts taken from reference TRBV19 and TRBJ2-2, reads DGGITQSPKYLFRKEGQNVTLSCEQNLNHDAMYWYRQDPGQGLRLIYYSQIVNDFQKGDIAEGYSVSREKKESFPLTVTSAQKNPTAFYLCASSIGSPAGELFFGEGSRLTVL.

V usage is TRBV5-4 and J usage is TRBJ2-5; D gene uncertain. V was pared by 0 bases and J by 5 bases, with 8 bases between. CDR3 length: 13 amino acids. CDR1 is SGHNT, CDR2 YYREEE, per germline (reference sequence). DNA of the CDR3: TGTGCCAGCAGCTTGGCAAACGAGGAGACCCAGTACTTC. Translation: CASSLANEETQYF. The full variable domain, completed using reference TRBV5-4 and TRBJ2-5, is ETGVTQSPTHLIKTRGQQVTLRCSSQSGHNTVSWYQQALGQGPQFIFQYYREEENGRGNFPPRFSGLQFPNYSSELNVNALELDDSALYLCASSLANEETQYFGPGTRLLVL.